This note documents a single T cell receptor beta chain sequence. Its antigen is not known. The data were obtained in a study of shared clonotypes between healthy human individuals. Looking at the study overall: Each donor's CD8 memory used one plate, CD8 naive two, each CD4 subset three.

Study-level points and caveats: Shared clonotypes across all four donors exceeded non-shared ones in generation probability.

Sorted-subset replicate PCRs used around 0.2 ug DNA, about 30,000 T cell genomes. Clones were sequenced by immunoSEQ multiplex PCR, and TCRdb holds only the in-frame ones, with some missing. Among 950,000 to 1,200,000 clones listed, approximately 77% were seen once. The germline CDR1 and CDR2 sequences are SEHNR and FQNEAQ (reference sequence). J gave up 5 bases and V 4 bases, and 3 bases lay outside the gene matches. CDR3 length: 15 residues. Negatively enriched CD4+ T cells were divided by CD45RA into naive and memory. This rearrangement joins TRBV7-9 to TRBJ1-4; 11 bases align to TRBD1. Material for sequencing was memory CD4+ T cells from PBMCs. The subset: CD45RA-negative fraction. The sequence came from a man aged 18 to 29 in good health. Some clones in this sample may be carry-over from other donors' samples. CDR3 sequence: CASSSGQGENEKLFF. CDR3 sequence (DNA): TGTGCCAGCAGCTCGGGACAGGGGGAGAATGAAAAACTGTTTTTT.